This T cell receptor (beta chain) emerged from a study of regulatory T cells in long-lasting Graves disease. With iRepertoire HTBI primers and Arm-PCR of CDR3 regions, TCR beta libraries were built. Original data processing: Throughout the samples, researchers identified 60 to 70 TRBV and approximately 14 TRBJ segments. One entry per CDR3 protein, called by TCRdb with MiXCR from the multiplex PCR reads. The V and J calls and clone size come from TCRdb's table, not from the authors' own analysis. The sample lists hundreds of thousands of distinct CDR3 sequences, less than 25% occurring once. The CDR3 totals 12 residues. Trimming removed 4 bases at V and 11 bases at J, with 12 bases between. In germline, CDR1 is MDHEN, CDR2 SYDVKM. Time point indicated: persistent/refractory GD, antithyroid drugs over 5 years with positive TRAb. PBMC-extracted RNA yielded the TCR library. This clonotype was picked up many times.

This clonotype was sampled from a female donor with Graves disease. Material: peripheral blood mononuclear cells (PBMCs), obtained when the disease was refractory, from a patient treated with antithyroid drugs. The rearrangement uses TRBV28 and TRBJ1-3; a weak D match, TRBD1 (5 bases). CDR3 amino acids: CASSSAEGAIYF. CDR3 sequence (DNA): TGTGCCAGCAGTTCTGCTGAAGGGGCCATATATTTT.